A single sample is the source of the 26 T cell receptor beta chains below, sequenced in a study of CD8 T cells in ankylosing spondylitis. Using its own MiXCR run on the 5' RACE reads, TCRdb lists one record per CDR3 protein. In the table there are a few hundred thousand distinct CDR3 sequences, roughly a tenth of which are singletons. The sample consisted of blood, either unsorted or a sorted T cell fraction (not recorded which). These receptors all come from a male donor with ankylosing spondylitis or in good health (not recorded which).

This clonotype was picked up many times. The V call is TRBV5-1, the J call TRBJ2-2, with D maybe TRBD1 (6 bases). This CDR3 spans 14 amino acids. Germline CDR1 is SGHRS and CDR2 is YFSETQ. The V gene lost 4 bases and the J gene lost 3 bases, with 10 bases spanning the gap. The CDR3 DNA sequence: TGCGCCAGCAGCACTACAGGGTACACCGGGGAGCTGTTTTTT. Its protein product is CASSTTGYTGELFF.

This clonotype was recorded many times. J is TRBJ2-1 and V is TRBV7-8; no clear D. V was cut by 5 bases and J by 6 bases, with 8 bases left in between. This CDR3 is built from 12 residues. CDR1 SGHVS and CDR2 FQNEAQ come from the germline V gene. The CDR3 region is CASSQDLNEQFF. The CDR3 nucleotides are TGTGCCAGCAGCCAAGACCTCAATGAGCAGTTCTTC. Complete variable domain (other parts from reference TRBV7-8 and TRBJ2-1): GAGVSQSPRYKVAKRGQDVALRCDPISGHVSLFWYQQALGQGPEFLTYFQNEAQLDKSGLPSDRFFAERPEGSVSTLKIQRTQQEDSAVYLCASSQDLNEQFFGPGTRLTVL.

This clonotype was seen many times. CDR3 sequence: CSAKELGDRWTEAFF. CDR3 nucleotide sequence: TGCAGTGCTAAAGAGTTGGGGGACCGGTGGACTGAAGCTTTCTTT. This chain uses TRBV20-1 with TRBJ1-1, with D possibly TRBD1 on 5 matching bases. Deletions cut 4 bases from V and 5 bases from J, with 20 bases between. The CDR3 extends over 15 amino acids. From germline, CDR1 is DFQATT and CDR2 SNEGSKA (reference sequence).

The chain uses TRBV20-1 and TRBJ1-2; D might be TRBD1 (6 bases). The CDR3 contains 13 residues. Trimming pared 7 bases from V and 3 bases from J, leaving 15 bases between. Germline V gives CDR1 DFQATT, CDR2 SNEGSKA (reference sequence). CDR3 coding DNA: TGCAGTGTTCCGACAGGAGGGTACTATGGCTACACCTTC. Translating it yields CSVPTGGYYGYTF.

This clonotype was counted a few times. The V gene is TRBV28, the J gene TRBJ2-2, with TRBD2 matching over 7 bases. Unmatched junction bases numbered 6, after V lost 7 bases and J lost 7 bases. The CDR3 has 13 residues. CDR1 is MDHEN, CDR2 SYDVKM, per germline. The CDR3 region is CASTGLADGELFF. In nucleotides, the CDR3 is TGTGCCAGCACTGGTCTAGCGGACGGGGAGCTGTTTTTT.

The CDR3 DNA sequence: TGTGCCAGCACCCAGACCCGACTAATTTCACCCGGGGAGCTGTTTTTT. Amino acids: CASTQTRLISPGELFF. The chain is built from TRBV12-3 or TRBV12-4 and TRBJ2-2; maybe TRBD2 (5 bases). The V end was cut by 7 bases, the J end by 6 bases, with 21 bases between. The CDR3 is made up of 16 amino acids.

This clonotype was picked up many times. This rearrangement joins TRBV6-5 to TRBJ2-1; D might be TRBD1 or TRBD2, each matching 5 bases. Looked up from germline, CDR1 is MNHEY and CDR2 is SVGAGI. This CDR3 comprises 13 residues. Trimming pared 0 bases from V and 7 bases from J, leaving 7 bases between. The CDR3: CASSYSRGNEQFF. The CDR3 bases are TGTGCCAGCAGTTACTCGAGGGGAAATGAGCAGTTCTTC.

This clonotype was detected ten times or more. The rearrangement joins TRBV12-3 or TRBV12-4 to TRBJ2-2; D unclear. This CDR3 contains 14 residues. The ends were cut back, 7 bases at V and 4 bases at J, with 13 bases in the middle. The CDR3 is CASMWGIRTGELFF. The CDR3 region has the DNA TGTGCCAGCATGTGGGGAATTCGCACCGGGGAGCTGTTTTTT.

The J gene is TRBJ1-2, the V gene TRBV15; 7 bases align to TRBD1. This CDR3 is 14 amino acids long. Germline V CDR1 and CDR2: LNHNV, YYDKDF (reference sequence). V shed 4 bases, J shed 4 bases, and the junction held 6 bases outside the gene matches. DNA of the CDR3: TGTGCCACCAGCACAACAGGGGTTTCCTATGGCTACACCTTC. Translating gives CATSTTGVSYGYTF.

This clonotype was counted ten times or more. The rearrangement joins TRBV5-1 to TRBJ1-2; D is unclear. The V gene lost 4 bases and the J gene lost 8 bases, with 15 bases spanning the gap. The CDR3 has 13 amino acids. CDR1 is SGHRS, CDR2 YFSETQ, per germline. The CDR3 protein is CASSKGPGEGYTF. In DNA form, the CDR3 reads TGCGCCAGCAGCAAAGGTCCGGGAGAAGGCTACACCTTC.

This chain uses TRBV12-3 or TRBV12-4 with TRBJ1-2, with a possible D match to TRBD1 (5 bases). The CDR3 length is 14 residues. Trimming shortened V by 3 bases and J by 7 bases, and 15 bases separated the two germline ends. Here the CDR3 DNA reads TGTGCCAGCAGTTTCGGGCGCAGGGTAGGTGGCTACACCTTC. It yields the protein CASSFGRRVGGYTF.

In its sample, this clonotype was seen many times. The V and J genes are TRBV9 and TRBJ2-3; the match to TRBD2 covers 10 bases. The CDR3 extends over 17 amino acids. Germline V gives CDR1 SGDLS, CDR2 YYNGEE. Trimming took 0 bases from V and 5 from J; bases not matched to a gene: 9. The CDR3 is CASSVATTSGTGDTQYF. DNA for the CDR3: TGTGCCAGCAGCGTAGCTACTACTAGCGGGACCGGAGATACGCAGTATTTT.

This clonotype showed up just a few times. V is TRBV4-2 and J is TRBJ2-3, with 9 nucleotides matching TRBD2. The junction had 5 bases not matched to a gene; V was cut back by 8 bases and J by 2 bases. The CDR3 runs to 14 residues. The germline CDR1 and CDR2 sequences are LGHNA and YNFKEQ. In nucleotides, the CDR3 is TGTGCCAGCGGGGCGGGGGGGCCCACAGATACGCAGTATTTT. Translating gives CASGAGGPTDTQYF.

This clonotype was seen ten or more times. The chain couples TRBV7-2 to TRBJ2-1; D gene unclear. This CDR3 spans 15 amino acids. Trimming shortened V by 4 bases and J by 2 bases, and 12 bases separated the two germline ends. CDR1 SGHTA and CDR2 FQGNSA come from the germline V gene. Written as DNA, the CDR3 is TGTGCCAGCAGCTCATGGACGGAAACCTACAATGAGCAGTTCTTC. Its protein is CASSSWTETYNEQFF. Looking up the rest from reference TRBV7-2 and TRBJ2-1 gives the full variable domain: GAGVSQSPSNKVTEKGKDVELRCDPISGHTALYWYRQSLGQGLEFLIYFQGNSAPDKSGLPSDRFSAERTGGSVSTLTIQRTQQEDSAVYLCASSSWTETYNEQFFGPGTRLTVL.

This clonotype occurred many times. The V and J genes are TRBV7-9 and TRBJ2-1; D is uncertain. Per the germline V gene, CDR1 is SEHNR and CDR2 is FQNEAQ (reference sequence). This CDR3 comprises 15 residues. The V gene lost 1 base and the J gene lost 6 bases, with 13 bases spanning the gap. CDR3: CASSLGSGRLNEQFF. The CDR3 DNA reads as TGTGCCAGCAGCTTAGGCTCAGGACGGCTCAATGAGCAGTTCTTC. The whole variable domain, remainder taken from reference TRBV7-9 and TRBJ2-1, is DTGVSQNPRHKITKRGQNVTFRCDPISEHNRLYWYRQTLGQGPEFLTYFQNEAQLEKSRLLSDRFSAERPKGSFSTLEIQRTEQGDSAMYLCASSLGSGRLNEQFFGPGTRLTVL.

This clonotype has more than one count but fewer than ten. The J gene is TRBJ1-6, the V gene TRBV20-1; perhaps TRBD1 as D (6 bases). CDR3 size: 16 residues. The germline gives CDR1 DFQATT, CDR2 SNEGSKA (reference sequence). Between the trimmed V and J ends, which lost 1 base and 4 bases, there was a span of 14 bases. CDR3 in amino acids: CSARGPGQRYNSPLHF. The CDR3 DNA reads TGCAGTGCTAGAGGACCAGGACAGCGGTATAATTCACCCCTCCACTTT.

This clonotype was seen many times. The chain joins TRBV3-1 to TRBJ2-7, with TRBD1 matching over 8 bases. This CDR3 comprises 17 residues. V lost 3 bases to trimming and J lost 5 bases; unmatched junction nucleotides: 15. Germline CDR1 and CDR2: LGHDT and YNNKEL (reference sequence). CDR3 loop: CASSHPFGQGLSNEQYF. In DNA form, the CDR3 reads TGTGCCAGCAGCCACCCCTTCGGACAGGGACTTTCCAACGAGCAGTACTTC.

This chain connects TRBV5-1 to TRBJ2-5; the match to TRBD2 covers 15 bases. There are 16 residues in the CDR3. Unmatched junction bases numbered 5, after V lost 4 bases and J lost 4 bases. Per germline, CDR1 SGHRS and CDR2 YFSETQ. CDR3 bases: TGCGCCAGCAGCCCGGGGACTAGCGGGGGGCTAGAGACCCAGTACTTC. It encodes CASSPGTSGGLETQYF. The whole variable domain, remainder taken from reference TRBV5-1 and TRBJ2-5, is KAGVTQTPRYLIKTRGQQVTLSCSPISGHRSVSWYQQTPGQGLQFLFEYFSETQRNKGNFPGRFSGRQFSNSRSEMNVSTLELGDSALYLCASSPGTSGGLETQYFGPGTRLLVL.

The chain carries TRBV7-9 and TRBJ2-3; tentatively, D is TRBD2 (6 bases). The CDR3 has 14 amino acids. Germline CDR1 SEHNR, CDR2 FQNEAQ (reference sequence). V was clipped by 8 bases and J by 0 bases, with 12 bases between them. The CDR3 DNA reads TGTGCCAGCGGCCCGGGACTTAGCACAGATACGCAGTATTTT. It encodes CASGPGLSTDTQYF.

Points on this clonotype: A much larger clone is a single base away; this may be a read error. The chain employs TRBV6-5 and TRBJ2-2, with a tentative D call TRBD1 (6 bases). The CDR3 runs 16 residues. Germline V gene data show CDR1 as MNHEY and CDR2 as SVGAGI. V dropped 2 bases and J dropped 10 bases, with 20 bases sitting between them. CDR3 nucleotides: TGTGCCAGCAGTTACGCGCAGGGGTTTAACTCCGAGGAGCTGTTTTTT. It specifies CASSYAQGFNSEELFF.

This clonotype was detected ten times or more. The CDR3 protein is CASSVGSDSYEQYF. CDR3 sequence (DNA): TGTGCCAGCAGCGTAGGGAGTGACTCCTACGAGCAGTACTTC. The rearrangement uses TRBV9 and TRBJ2-7; D is ambiguous. Deletions cut 0 bases from V and 0 bases from J, with 7 bases between. The length of the CDR3 is 14 residues. In germline, CDR1 is SGDLS, CDR2 YYNGEE.

The table lists this clonotype with many counts. This chain joins TRBV20-1 and TRBJ2-4; D could derive from TRBD1 or TRBD2 (6 bases each). Germline-derived CDR1 and CDR2 are DFQATT and SNEGSKA (reference sequence). The CDR3 contains 15 residues. The germline V and J ends were trimmed by 6 bases and 0 bases, with 15 bases remaining between them. Here the CDR3 reads CSAKRGVLAKNIQYF. CDR3 sequence (DNA): TGCAGTGCCAAGAGGGGGGTTCTAGCCAAAAACATTCAGTACTTC.

The sample holds many counts of this clonotype. The chain joins TRBV20-1 to TRBJ2-3, with TRBD2 identical over 10 bases. Unmatched junction bases numbered 9, after V lost 6 bases and J lost 0 bases. Per the germline V gene, CDR1 is DFQATT and CDR2 is SNEGSKA (reference sequence). CDR3 length: 16 amino acids. The CDR3 DNA is TGCAGTGCCTCGCCGGGACTAGCGAGTAGCACAGATACGCAGTATTTT. Translating gives CSASPGLASSTDTQYF.

This clonotype was picked up many times. The chain joins TRBV11-2 to TRBJ2-2, with D perhaps matching TRBD2 (5 bases). Deletions cut 1 base from V and 6 bases from J, with 12 bases between. Per germline, CDR1 SGHAT and CDR2 FQNNGV. This CDR3 contains 15 residues. The CDR3: CASSLGVSGAGELFF. The DNA of the CDR3 is TGTGCCAGCAGCTTAGGGGTTTCCGGGGCCGGGGAGCTGTTTTTT.

This clonotype showed up many times. The chain couples TRBV6-5 to TRBJ1-5; weak D call: TRBD1 (5 bases). The CDR3 totals 15 residues. Germline lookup yields CDR1 MNHEY and CDR2 SVGAGI. The V and J ends lost 1 base and 4 bases respectively, with 11 bases between them. CDR3 in amino acids: CASSYFDRYNQPQHF. The DNA for the CDR3 is TGTGCCAGCAGTTACTTCGACAGATATAATCAGCCCCAGCATTTT.

The table lists this clonotype with a few counts. V and J are TRBV29-1 and TRBJ1-3; D is ambiguous. CDR3 length: 12 residues. The V end was cut by 7 bases, the J end by 1 base, with 8 bases between. Per germline, CDR1 SQVTM and CDR2 ANQGSEA. CDR3 protein: CSGQGSGNTIYF. In nucleotides, the CDR3 is TGCAGCGGACAAGGATCTGGAAACACCATATATTTT.